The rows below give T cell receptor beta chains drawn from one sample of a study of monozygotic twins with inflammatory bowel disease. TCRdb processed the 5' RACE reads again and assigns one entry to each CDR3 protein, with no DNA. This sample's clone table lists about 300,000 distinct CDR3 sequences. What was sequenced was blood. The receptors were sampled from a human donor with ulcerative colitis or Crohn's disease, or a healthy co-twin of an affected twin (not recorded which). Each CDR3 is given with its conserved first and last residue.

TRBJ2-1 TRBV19 CASSIPDSLGYNEQFF
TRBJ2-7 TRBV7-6 CASSLTEISYEQYF
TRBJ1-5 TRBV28 CASSKGQVSNQPQHF
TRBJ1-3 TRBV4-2 CASSRVGTERLSGNTIYF
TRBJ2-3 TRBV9 CASSVAGGVDTQYF
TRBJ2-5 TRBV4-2 CASSQGGIRETQYF
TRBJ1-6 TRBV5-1 CASSLERALDSPLHF
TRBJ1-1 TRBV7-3 CASSPGLSTEAFF
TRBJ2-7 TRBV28 CASSFPGQGIVEQYF
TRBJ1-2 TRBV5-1 CASSPGQGASTYGYTF
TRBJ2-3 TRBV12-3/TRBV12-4 CASRDYTDTQYF
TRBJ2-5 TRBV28 CASSFKEVGLGETQYF
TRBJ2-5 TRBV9 CASSVAGQQETQYF
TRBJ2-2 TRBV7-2 CASSLVGITGELFF
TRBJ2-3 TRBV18 CASSPGVPLGTDTQYF
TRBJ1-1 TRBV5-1 CASSFGQGNTEAFF
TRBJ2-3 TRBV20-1 CSAPFGLGLTQYF
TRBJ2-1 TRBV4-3 CASSPAGTSGRNEQFF
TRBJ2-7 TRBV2 CASSDTETSGEKNPYEQYF
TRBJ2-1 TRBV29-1 CSRYSSWYEYEQFF
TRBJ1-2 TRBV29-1 CSVEVRQGAGYTF
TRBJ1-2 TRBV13 CASSWAGRRGYTF
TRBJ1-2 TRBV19 CASTLGSNYGYTF
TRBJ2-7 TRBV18 CASSPVDRSSYEQYF
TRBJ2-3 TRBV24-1 CATSDIRTVDTQYF
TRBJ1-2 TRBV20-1 CSAGGQGVGGYTF
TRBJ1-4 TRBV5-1 CASSLDRGDEKLFF
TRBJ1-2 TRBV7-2 CASSFFPGNYGYTF
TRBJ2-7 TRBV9 CASSASGQGNEQYF